The 14 T cell receptor beta chains below all came from one sample that was sequenced in a study of T-cell reconstitution after alpha-beta-depleted transplantation in children. Unique molecular identifiers were incorporated when the TCRbeta library was constructed. TCRdb itself ran the PCR reads through MiXCR, one entry per CDR3 protein. The sample contains nearly 200,000 distinct CDR3 sequences, approximately 6% of which appear only once. Here the sequenced sample was PBMCs, taken before TCRalphabeta/CD19-depleted stem cell transplant. The receptors shown here come from a girl under two years old with combined immunodeficiency, due to receive a stem cell transplant.

The chain joins TRBV20-1 to TRBJ2-7; 7 nucleotides line up with TRBD2. This CDR3 is built from 15 residues. Germline trimming cut 6 bases from V and 0 bases from J; bases unmatched to any gene: 11. The germline CDR1 and CDR2 sequences are DFQATT and SNEGSKA (reference sequence). In DNA form, the CDR3 reads TGCAGTGCGGGGGACTACCAGACACCCTCCTACGAGCAGTACTTC. It codes for CSAGDYQTPSYEQYF.

This clonotype was seen many times. This rearrangement joins TRBV12-3 or TRBV12-4 to TRBJ1-1; perhaps TRBD1 as D (5 bases). The ends were cut back, 10 bases at V and 10 bases at J, with 19 bases in the middle. CDR3 length: 12 amino acids. CDR3 bases: TGTGCCATCCACCCAGGGACCCGTGGAGCTTTCTTT. As protein: CAIHPGTRGAFF.

This clonotype occurred many times. V gene TRBV7-2 combines with J gene TRBJ2-5, with D possibly TRBD2 on 5 matching bases. In germline, CDR1 is SGHTA, CDR2 FQGNSA. The CDR3 extends over 16 amino acids. V lost 3 bases to trimming and J lost 5 bases, with 19 bases between them. The CDR3, as DNA: TGTGCCAGCAGCTTGCTGATATCGACCGCGGGTGAGACCCAGTACTTC. This encodes CASSLLISTAGETQYF.

The table lists this clonotype with many counts. The chain's CDR3 is CSVERSRSRNEQFF. CDR3 nucleotide sequence: TGCAGCGTTGAGAGGTCCCGAAGTCGGAATGAGCAGTTCTTC. The chain couples TRBV29-1 to TRBJ2-1; D unresolved. V was cut by 3 bases and J by 7 bases, with 16 bases left in between. CDR3 size: 14 residues. Germline values: CDR1 SQVTM, CDR2 ANQGSEA.

In its sample, this clonotype was seen many times. The chain has TRBV6-5 and TRBJ2-4, with D uncertain. With 6 bases removed from V and 8 bases from J, the gap between germline ends came to 11 bases. Germline CDR1 is MNHEY and CDR2 is SVGAGI. The CDR3 has 12 residues. This CDR3 is CASSPPCHIQYF. CDR3 nucleotides: TGTGCCAGCAGCCCCCCTTGTCACATTCAGTACTTC.

This clonotype was seen at least ten times. The rearrangement joins TRBV6-5 to TRBJ2-4; D is undetermined. Trimming cost V 6 bases and J 1 base, with 22 bases left between them. Germline-derived CDR1 and CDR2 are MNHEY and SVGAGI. CDR3 length equals 18 residues. The CDR3 loop reads CASRPNHILMSAKNIQYF. For the CDR3, the DNA is TGTGCCAGCAGGCCAAATCACATTCTGATGTCGGCCAAAAACATTCAGTACTTC.

This clonotype was seen at least ten times. V and J are TRBV4-3 and TRBJ2-1, with D perhaps TRBD1 or TRBD2 (5 bases each). The germline V and J ends were trimmed by 0 bases and 2 bases, with 11 bases remaining between them. Germline CDR1 is LGHNA and CDR2 is YSLEER. This CDR3 is 16 amino acids long. Here the CDR3 reads CASSQDSGTTYNEQFF. The CDR3 DNA reads as TGCGCCAGCAGCCAAGATAGTGGGACCACCTACAATGAGCAGTTCTTC.

This clonotype was counted a few times. The rearrangement joins TRBV13 to TRBJ1-1; D may be TRBD1 (6 bases). This CDR3 contains 10 residues. Trimming took off 9 bases at V and 10 bases at J, with 12 bases between the two ends. Germline CDR1 reads PRHDT; CDR2 reads FYEKMQ (reference sequence). The CDR3 is CASGWGRAFF. The CDR3 DNA reads TGTGCCAGTGGGTGGGGGCGAGCTTTCTTT.

This clonotype was picked up many times. The chain combines TRBV3-1 with TRBJ1-3; D call uncertain. V was trimmed by 3 bases and J by 6 bases, leaving 24 bases between them. The CDR3 is made up of 18 amino acids. Per germline, CDR1 LGHDT and CDR2 YNNKEL (reference sequence). CDR3 region: CASSHVLSPWTAKNTIYF. CDR3 coding DNA: TGTGCCAGCAGCCACGTCTTAAGCCCTTGGACGGCGAAAAACACCATATATTTT.

Comments on this clonotype: Being one base from a much bigger clone, this may be a read error. The chain has TRBV4-3 and TRBJ1-1; D is possibly TRBD1 (5 bases). Germline assignment: CDR1 LGHNA and CDR2 YSLEER. The CDR3 has 14 residues. CDR3 sequence (DNA): TGCGCCAGCATCCAAGGCAGGGTGAACACTGAAGCTTTCTTT. Its protein product is CASIQGRVNTEAFF.

This clonotype was detected ten times or more. The chain has TRBV29-1 and TRBJ2-3; a weak D match, TRBD2 (5 bases). Germline CDR1 and CDR2: SQVTM and ANQGSEA. CDR3 length equals 13 residues. Trimming removed 0 bases from V and 7 bases from J, with 11 bases in between. The CDR3 region is CSVEDRGGYTQYF. In DNA form, the CDR3 reads TGCAGCGTTGAAGATCGAGGAGGATATACGCAGTATTTT.

This clonotype came up a few times. The chain joins TRBV6-2 or TRBV6-3 to TRBJ2-7; 8 bases align to TRBD1. The CDR3 has 15 residues. The junction had 6 bases not matched to a gene; V was cut back by 2 bases and J by 3 bases. CDR1 is MNHEY and CDR2 is SVGEGT in the germline V gene. The CDR3 DNA is TGTGCCAGCAGTTACGACAGGACAGGGCTCTACGAGCAGTACTTC. It codes for CASSYDRTGLYEQYF.

The sample holds many counts of this clonotype. The chain joins TRBV14 to TRBJ2-4, with D tentatively TRBD1 (5 bases). This CDR3 region has 17 residues. Per germline, CDR1 SGHDN and CDR2 FVKESK. V shed 0 bases and J shed 0 bases, with 12 bases lying between them. The CDR3 sequence: CASSQEVDRLAKNIQYF. In DNA form, the CDR3 reads TGTGCCAGCAGCCAAGAAGTTGACAGATTAGCCAAAAACATTCAGTACTTC. Looking up the rest from reference TRBV14 and TRBJ2-4 gives the full variable domain: EAGVTQFPSHSVIEKGQTVTLRCDPISGHDNLYWYRRVMGKEIKFLLHFVKESKQDESGMPNNRFLAERTGGTYSTLKVQPAELEDSGVYFCASSQEVDRLAKNIQYFGAGTRLSVL.

This clonotype qualifies as medium-sized. DNA for the CDR3: TGTGCCAGCAGTTTCCAGGGAGGACCGAATGAAAAACTGTTTTTT. It is translated as CASSFQGGPNEKLFF. This sequence joins TRBV28 and TRBJ1-4; D is possibly TRBD1 (5 bases). The CDR3 is 15 residues long. Trimming removed 3 bases at V and 5 bases at J, with 13 bases between. Germline V CDR1 and CDR2: MDHEN, SYDVKM.